The 9 T cell receptor beta chains listed next were all sequenced from one sample in a study of early T cells in non-severe SARS-CoV-2 infection. TCRdb processed the 5' RACE reads anew with MiXCR; each CDR3 protein has one entry. The sample lists 90,000 to 120,000 distinct CDR3 sequences; 8.5% to 14% were seen once. The sequencing sample was made of whole blood. The receptor source for this set is an adult who was a healthcare worker with PCR-confirmed SARS-CoV-2 infection or an uninfected control (not recorded which).

A note on this clonotype: Mismatch with germline at one junction end may stem from a read error. The V and J genes are TRBV7-8 and TRBJ2-5; TRBD2 is a possible D gene (6 bases). Germline V lookup: CDR1 SGHVS, CDR2 FQNEAQ. There are 13 residues in the CDR3. CDR3 loop: CASSWTTQGTQYF. The CDR3 bases are TGTGCCAGCAGCTGGACTACTCAAGGGACCCAGTACTTC.

V is TRBV20-1 and J is TRBJ1-2, with 9 bases matching TRBD1. The CDR3 runs to 14 residues. Germline lookup yields CDR1 DFQATT and CDR2 SNEGSKA (reference sequence). After removal of 5 bases from V and 8 bases from J, the junction contained 12 bases not matched to a gene. CDR3 protein: CSAAGTGSYQGYTF. DNA for the CDR3: TGCAGTGCTGCCGGGACAGGGAGTTATCAAGGCTACACCTTC.

This clonotype was detected many times. The rearrangement uses TRBV5-6 and TRBJ2-1; D is perhaps TRBD2 (10 bases). Germline lookup yields CDR1 SGHDT and CDR2 YYEEEE. The CDR3 is 18 amino acids. The V and J ends lost 4 bases and 5 bases respectively, with 25 bases between them. CDR3 nucleotide sequence: TGTGCCAGCAGCAGCCGGGACAGGGCAGGACTAGCGGACAATGAGCAGTTCTTC. Residues: CASSSRDRAGLADNEQFF.

This clonotype came up a few times. V usage is TRBV28 and J usage is TRBJ2-2; possibly TRBD1 for D (5 bases). The germline V gene has CDR1 MDHEN and CDR2 SYDVKM. This CDR3 spans 14 amino acids. V was trimmed by 5 bases and J by 8 bases, leaving 15 bases between them. Written as DNA, the CDR3 is TGTGCCAGCAGTCACAGGTCGCCAAAAGGGGAGCTGTTTTTT. As protein: CASSHRSPKGELFF.

The chain recombines TRBV20-1 with TRBJ1-4, with D hard to call. Per the germline V gene, CDR1 is DFQATT and CDR2 is SNEGSKA (reference sequence). V was shortened by 4 bases and J by 2 bases, with 14 bases between the two germline ends. The CDR3 is made up of 15 amino acids. CDR3 residues: CSAIPFGRTNEKLFF. CDR3 in DNA: TGCAGTGCTATACCGTTCGGGCGGACTAATGAAAAACTGTTTTTT.

Note on this clonotype: At one end, the junction sequence differs from germline, possibly due to a read error. The V call is TRBV10-3, the J call TRBJ1-3, with unresolved D. From germline, CDR1 is ENHRY and CDR2 SYGVKD. CDR3 size: 13 residues. The CDR3: CAISGTAVTPIQF. The CDR3 nucleotides are TGTGCCATCAGTGGGACGGCTGTTACCCCGATTCAGTTT.

This clonotype was recorded many times. The chain uses TRBV29-1 and TRBJ2-1; no definite D call. Germline values: CDR1 SQVTM, CDR2 ANQGSEA. V lost 3 bases to trimming and J lost 4 bases, with 7 bases between them. The CDR3 is made up of 12 amino acids. The CDR3 here is CSVERQYNEQFF. CDR3 nucleotide sequence: TGCAGCGTTGAGAGGCAGTACAATGAGCAGTTCTTC.

This chain uses TRBV6-2 or TRBV6-3 with TRBJ2-3; 7 nucleotides line up with TRBD1. Germline V gene lookup returns CDR1 MNHEY and CDR2 SVGEGT. V shed 6 bases and J 0 bases; nucleotides not matched to a gene: 6. CDR3 size: 15 residues. The CDR3 spells CASSPGQDSTDTQYF. CDR3 DNA: TGTGCCAGCAGCCCAGGACAGGATAGCACAGATACGCAGTATTTT.

The rearrangement joins TRBV5-4 to TRBJ2-3; 7 positions match TRBD1. Germline assignment: CDR1 SGHNT and CDR2 YYREEE (reference sequence). The V gene end was trimmed by 5 bases and the J gene end by 5 bases; junction bases not matched to a gene: 11. The CDR3 extends over 15 amino acids. The CDR3 region has the DNA TGTGCCAGCAGTCCTTCGGGACAGCTCAGAGATACGCAGTATTTT. Amino acids: CASSPSGQLRDTQYF.